Listed below are T cell receptor beta chains from one sample, sequenced in a study of blood T cell repertoires in COVID-19. TCRdb's copy holds only in-frame clones and misses some; the assay was immunoSEQ multiplex PCR. The sample has about 160,000 clones, 82% seen once. The sequencing sample was made of PBMCs or T cells enriched from blood (not recorded which). These receptors were taken from a man aged 55 to 70 who had recovered from COVID-19. Both conserved end residues are part of each CDR3. A D gene is named only where the DNA matches it firmly. Not every row has a clone size; where given, it reads once, few, many or a size class.

CDR3aa | CDR3nt | j_gene | d_gene | abundance | v_gene
CASSNGQGVDTQYF | TGCGCCAGCAGCAACGGACAGGGTGTAGATACGCAGTATTTT | TRBJ2-3 | TRBD1 | . | TRBV5-1
CASSLGGTLPYNEQFF | TGTGCCAGCAGCTTAGGCGGGACCCTACCCTACAATGAGCAGTTCTTC | TRBJ2-1 | . | . | TRBV7-8
CATSDSTQTGGLETQYF | TGTGCCACCAGTGATAGCACTCAGACAGGGGGCTTGGAGACCCAGTACTTC | TRBJ2-5 | TRBD1 | . | TRBV24-1
CASTVWGQYNQPQHF | TGTGCCAGCACCGTCTGGGGACAGTACAATCAGCCCCAGCATTTT | TRBJ1-5 | TRBD1 | few | TRBV6-5
CASSLEAGQGEAGELFF | TGCGCCAGCAGCTTGGAGGCGGGACAGGGAGAGGCCGGGGAGCTGTTTTTT | TRBJ2-2 | TRBD1 | . | TRBV5-1
CAISGGTSGADTQYF | TGTGCCATCAGTGGCGGGACTAGCGGTGCAGATACGCAGTATTTT | TRBJ2-3 | TRBD2 | . | TRBV10-3
CASSSGTEGEKLFF | TGTGCCAGCAGCTCCGGGACAGAAGGTGAAAAACTGTTTTTT | TRBJ1-4 | TRBD1 | . | TRBV28
CASSKGLAGEGGETQYF | TGTGCCAGCAGCAAGGGACTAGCGGGAGAAGGGGGGGAGACCCAGTACTTC | TRBJ2-5 | TRBD2 | few | TRBV13
CASREGQMSTDTQYF | TGTGCCAGCAGGGAGGGACAGATGTCCACAGATACGCAGTATTTT | TRBJ2-3 | . | . | TRBV6-5
CASSPPDPEQYF | TGTGCCAGCAGCCCACCAGATCCAGAGCAGTACTTC | TRBJ2-7 | . | . | TRBV11-2
CASSQLPGGHEKLFF | TGCGCCAGCAGCCAACTCCCCGGGGGGCATGAAAAACTGTTTTTT | TRBJ1-4 | . | . | TRBV4-1
CASTVQVNSPLHF | TGTGCCAGCACTGTACAAGTAAATTCACCCCTCCACTTT | TRBJ1-6 | . | . | TRBV12-3/TRBV12-4
CASSPDSHNEQFF | TGCGCCAGCAGCCCAGACTCTCACAATGAGCAGTTCTTC | TRBJ2-1 | . | . | TRBV5-1
CAWSFSGAADTQYF | TGTGCCTGGAGCTTTAGCGGGGCGGCAGATACGCAGTATTTT | TRBJ2-3 | TRBD2 | few | TRBV30
CASSVSIGTQQETQYF | TGTGCCAGCAGTGTCTCTATCGGGACACAACAAGAGACCCAGTACTTC | TRBJ2-5 | . | . | TRBV2
CASSQARGNSPLHF | TGTGCCAGCAGCCAAGCCAGGGGTAATTCACCCCTCCACTTT | TRBJ1-6 | . | . | TRBV3-1/TRBV3-2
CASSLSGQGYYEQYF | TGTGCCAGCAGCTTATCGGGACAGGGTTACTACGAGCAGTACTTC | TRBJ2-7 | TRBD1 | . | TRBV7-2
CASSFLRQGAFNEQFF | TGTGCCAGCAGCTTCCTTAGACAGGGGGCTTTTAATGAGCAGTTCTTC | TRBJ2-1 | TRBD1 | . | TRBV7-6
CASSQGRGFYEQYF | TGCGCCAGCAGTCAAGGGCGGGGGTTCTACGAGCAGTACTTC | TRBJ2-7 | TRBD2 | . | TRBV23-1
CASSTESLSYNEQFF | TGTGCCAGTAGTACAGAGTCCCTCTCCTACAATGAGCAGTTCTTC | TRBJ2-1 | . | . | TRBV19
CATQGGETQYF | TGTGCCACACAGGGGGGGGAGACCCAGTACTTC | TRBJ2-5 | . | . | TRBV24-1
CAWEGRGHGGWEAFF | TGTGCCTGGGAGGGACGAGGACACGGGGGATGGGAAGCTTTCTTT | TRBJ1-1 | . | . | TRBV30
CASRGTGSSYNEQFF | TGTGCCAGCAGGGGGACAGGGAGCTCCTACAATGAGCAGTTCTTC | TRBJ2-1 | TRBD1 | . | TRBV6-5
CASSSYSGVNYGYTF | TGTGCCAGCAGTTCTTATTCAGGGGTTAACTATGGCTACACCTTC | TRBJ1-2 | . | once | TRBV28
CASSMDRASEQYF | TGTGCCAGCAGTATGGACAGGGCGTCGGAGCAGTACTTC | TRBJ2-7 | TRBD1 | once | TRBV28
CASSVAGGSPDTQYF | TGTGCCAGCAGCGTAGCGGGGGGGTCCCCAGATACGCAGTATTTT | TRBJ2-3 | TRBD2 | . | TRBV9
CASSSPAGADTGELFF | TGTGCCAGCAGTTCCCCCGCAGGGGCGGACACCGGGGAGCTGTTTTTT | TRBJ2-2 | . | . | TRBV28
CASSLGQGSNQPQHF | TGTGCCAGCAGCTTAGGACAGGGGTCGAATCAGCCCCAGCATTTT | TRBJ1-5 | TRBD1 | . | TRBV7-8
CASSPDILNTEAFF | TGTGCCAGCTCACCGGACATTCTGAACACTGAAGCTTTCTTT | TRBJ1-1 | . | . | TRBV18
CASSWKRTEDGYTF | TGTGCCAGCAGCTGGAAAAGGACAGAAGATGGCTACACCTTC | TRBJ1-2 | . | . | TRBV3-1/TRBV3-2
CASSQEYGRGSNQPQHF | TGTGCCAGCAGCCAAGAGTATGGGAGGGGGAGCAATCAGCCCCAGCATTTT | TRBJ1-5 | . | . | TRBV3-1/TRBV3-2
CASSSHGTGELFF | TGCGCCAGCAGCTCCCACGGGACCGGGGAGCTGTTTTTT | TRBJ2-2 | . | . | TRBV5-1
CASSYTSRDGYTF | TGTGCCAGCAGTTATACAAGCCGGGATGGCTACACCTTC | TRBJ1-2 | . | . | TRBV6-5
CSGAGLYGYTF | TGCAGTGGGGCAGGACTCTATGGCTACACCTTC | TRBJ1-2 | . | . | TRBV20-1
CAISSQRGPGELFF | TGTGCCATCAGTTCCCAGCGGGGTCCCGGGGAGCTGTTTTTT | TRBJ2-2 | TRBD2 | . | TRBV10-3
CASSVGAEGGVTEAFF | TGTGCCAGCAGCGTAGGGGCGGAGGGTGGGGTCACTGAAGCTTTCTTT | TRBJ1-1 | . | few | TRBV9
CSVEVTGSLYGYTF | TGCAGCGTTGAAGTAACAGGAAGCCTCTATGGCTACACCTTC | TRBJ1-2 | . | . | TRBV29-1
CASSVGGTEGSEAFF | TGTGCCAGCAGCGTAGGGGGGACTGAGGGGTCTGAAGCTTTCTTT | TRBJ1-1 | . | . | TRBV9
CASSLEDMGLAGAYPYNEQFF | TGCGCCAGCAGCTTGGAGGATATGGGACTAGCGGGAGCGTACCCCTACAATGAGCAGTTCTTC | TRBJ2-1 | TRBD2 | once | TRBV5-1
CSAREDREQYF | TGCAGTGCTAGAGAGGACAGGGAACAGTACTTC | TRBJ2-7 | TRBD1 | . | TRBV20-1
CASSGHTRIYGYTF | TGTGCCAGCAGCGGACACACACGGATCTATGGCTACACCTTC | TRBJ1-2 | . | . | TRBV2
CASREISTDTQYF | TGCGCCAGCAGGGAGATCAGCACAGATACGCAGTATTTT | TRBJ2-3 | . | . | TRBV5-1
CASSFDNTGFYEKLFF | TGTGCCAGCAGCTTCGACAATACAGGGTTCTATGAAAAACTGTTTTTT | TRBJ1-4 | . | . | TRBV7-9
CASSLATYGTDTQYF | TGTGCCAGCAGTTTAGCAACTTACGGCACAGATACGCAGTATTTT | TRBJ2-3 | . | few | TRBV27
CASSFLGGMSSYEQYF | TGTGCCAGCAGCTTTCTGGGCGGGATGAGCTCCTACGAGCAGTACTTC | TRBJ2-7 | . | . | TRBV7-8
CASSLDSLYNSPLHF | TGCGCCAGCAGCTTGGACAGCCTCTATAATTCACCCCTCCACTTT | TRBJ1-6 | . | . | TRBV5-1
CASSIGVANTGELFF | TGTGCCAGTAGTATCGGGGTTGCTAACACCGGGGAGCTGTTTTTT | TRBJ2-2 | . | few | TRBV19
CASSPGTADREPQHF | TGTGCCAGCAGCCCCGGGACAGCCGATCGAGAGCCCCAGCATTTT | TRBJ1-5 | TRBD1 | . | TRBV5-8
CAISSGQGLNQPQHF | TGTGCCATCTCAAGCGGACAGGGTCTCAATCAGCCCCAGCATTTT | TRBJ1-5 | TRBD1 | . | TRBV6-5
CASSLDNRAFANEKLFF | TGTGCCAGCAGCTTAGATAACAGGGCTTTCGCTAATGAAAAACTGTTTTTT | TRBJ1-4 | . | few | TRBV7-6
CASSLDGGDRSYEQYF | TGTGCCAGCAGCTTAGATGGGGGGGACCGGTCCTACGAGCAGTACTTC | TRBJ2-7 | TRBD2 | . | TRBV7-2
CASSGDQGSVNQPQHF | TGTGCCAGTAGTGGAGATCAGGGCTCGGTAAACCAGCCCCAGCATTTT | TRBJ1-5 | . | . | TRBV19
CAISEAGTVSGANVLTF | TGTGCCATCAGTGAGGCGGGGACAGTCTCTGGGGCCAACGTCCTGACTTTC | TRBJ2-6 | . | . | TRBV10-3
CAISGTDTQYF | TGTGCCATCTCTGGCACAGATACGCAGTATTTT | TRBJ2-3 | . | . | TRBV25-1
CASSIIPVTNTGELFF | TGTGCCAGTAGTATTATCCCGGTAACGAACACCGGGGAGCTGTTTTTT | TRBJ2-2 | . | . | TRBV19
CASSQDFGLAGATDTQYF | TGTGCCAGCAGCCAAGATTTCGGACTAGCGGGAGCAACAGATACGCAGTATTTT | TRBJ2-3 | TRBD2 | . | TRBV14
CATSISGTSGEQYF | TGTGCCACCAGCATCTCAGGGACTAGCGGCGAGCAGTACTTC | TRBJ2-7 | TRBD2 | . | TRBV15
CASSDQRGDYYEQYF | TGTGCCAGCAGTGACCAGCGGGGGGACTACTACGAGCAGTACTTC | TRBJ2-7 | TRBD2 | . | TRBV28
CASSLGSAGQSETQYF | TGCGCCAGCAGCTTGGGATCTGCGGGACAGTCAGAGACCCAGTACTTC | TRBJ2-5 | . | . | TRBV5-1